The source of this T cell receptor beta chain is a study of CD8 T cells in ankylosing spondylitis. Germline V gene sequence: CDR1 SGHAT, CDR2 FQNNGV. V lost 5 bases and J lost 5, with 18 bases in between. CDR3 length: 15 residues. TCRdb re-analysed the 5' RACE reads in MiXCR, keeping a single row per CDR3 protein. The sample shows 150,000 to 200,000 distinct CDR3 sequences, under 35% of them seen only once. About this clonotype itself: What it recognizes is unknown.

Study-wide findings and caveats: Ankylosing spondylitis blood appeared to carry a characteristic TCR beta motif of seven to nine highly homologous variants. Reports say disease-linked clones showed up significantly more in matched ankylosing spondylitis synovial fluid. Disease-linked clones were CD8+ and relatively rare in peripheral blood.

The sample was synovial fluid, either unsorted or a sorted T cell fraction (not recorded which). This chain joins TRBV11-2 and TRBJ1-1; no firm D call. The sequence was obtained from a male donor with ankylosing spondylitis. Here the CDR3 DNA reads TGTGCCAGCAGCCCTAGCGGGCTCAGGTCGACTGAAGCTTTCTTT. Translating gives CASSPSGLRSTEAFF.